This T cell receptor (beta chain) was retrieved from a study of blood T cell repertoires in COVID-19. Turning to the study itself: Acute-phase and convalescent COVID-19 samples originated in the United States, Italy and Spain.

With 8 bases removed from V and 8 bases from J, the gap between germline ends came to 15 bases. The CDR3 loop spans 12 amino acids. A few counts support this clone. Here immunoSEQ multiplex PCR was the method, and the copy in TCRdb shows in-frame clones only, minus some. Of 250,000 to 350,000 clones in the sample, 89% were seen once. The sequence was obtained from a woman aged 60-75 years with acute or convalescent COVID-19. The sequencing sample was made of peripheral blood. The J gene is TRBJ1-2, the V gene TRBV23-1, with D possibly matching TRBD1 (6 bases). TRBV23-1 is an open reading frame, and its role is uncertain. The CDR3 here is CASRRQVRGYTF. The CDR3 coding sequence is TGCGCCAGCCGTCGACAGGTCCGCGGCTACACCTTC.